Following are 10 T cell receptor beta chains from one sample sequenced in a study of T cells in Graves' hyperthyroidism and ophthalmopathy. TCR beta CDR3 regions were amplified from RNA. HTBI primers were the set used in a first-round RT-PCR of the TCR CDR3. TCRdb recomputed calls from the multiplex PCR reads with MiXCR, one row per CDR3 protein. Of around 350,000 distinct CDR3 sequences listed, 15% to 20% are singletons. The sequencing sample was made of blood. The receptors shown here come from a woman aged 25-40 years with Graves' hyperthyroidism that later progressed to Graves' ophthalmopathy.

The chain has TRBV5-6 and TRBJ2-7; D unclear. The V end was cut by 2 bases, the J end by 3 bases, with 15 bases between. Germline CDR1 reads SGHDT; CDR2 reads YYEEEE. The CDR3 runs to 15 residues. CDR3 loop: CASSLREEPIYEQYF. The CDR3 DNA reads TGTGCCAGCAGCTTACGCGAGGAGCCCATCTACGAGCAGTACTTC.

This clonotype was detected many times. This chain uses TRBV2 with TRBJ2-7; the D gene is possibly TRBD1 (6 bases). V was trimmed by 4 bases and J by 6 bases, leaving 10 bases between them. Germline V CDR1 and CDR2: SNHLY, FYNNEI. This CDR3 spans 12 amino acids. The CDR3 DNA follows: TGTGCCAGCAGTGTCTGGGGGCCCGAGCAGTACTTC. It codes for CASSVWGPEQYF.

This clonotype has just a few counts. This sequence may be a read error, since a much larger clone differs from it by one base. This sequence joins TRBV2 and TRBJ1-1; no firm D call. This CDR3 spans 13 amino acids. Per germline, CDR1 SNHLY and CDR2 FYNNEI. The CDR3 DNA sequence: TGTGCCAGCAATGAAGAACTTAACTCTGAAGCTTTCTTT. It encodes CASNEELNSEAFF. Based on the CDR3 plus reference TRBV2 and TRBJ1-1, the full variable domain is EPEVTQTPSHQVTQMGQEVILRCVPISNHLYFYWYRQILGQKVEFLVSFYNNEISEKSEIFDDQFSVERPDGSNFTLKIRSTKLEDSAMYFCASNEELNSEAFFGQGTRLTVV.

This clonotype was detected ten times or more. V is TRBV20-1 and J is TRBJ2-7, with D tentatively TRBD1 (5 bases). The V end lost 3 bases, the J end lost 3 bases, and 12 bases lay between the germline ends. The CDR3 is 13 amino acids. Looked up from germline, CDR1 is DFQATT and CDR2 is SNEGSKA (reference sequence). CDR3 in DNA: TGCAGTGCTAGCCCGGACACGAACTACGAGCAGTACTTC. This sequence encodes CSASPDTNYEQYF.

The chain carries TRBV19 and TRBJ2-7, with D perhaps matching TRBD1 (6 bases). Germline-derived CDR1 and CDR2 are LNHDA and SQIVND (reference sequence). This CDR3 has 17 amino acids. Trimming pared 3 bases from V and 4 bases from J, leaving 22 bases between. The CDR3 coding sequence is TGTGCCAGTAGTATTGATGGCAGGGGAGTTTGGGAATACGAGCAGTACTTC. Its protein is CASSIDGRGVWEYEQYF. The variable domain in full, completed from reference TRBV19 and TRBJ2-7, reads DGGITQSPKYLFRKEGQNVTLSCEQNLNHDAMYWYRQDPGQGLRLIYYSQIVNDFQKGDIAEGYSVSREKKESFPLTVTSAQKNPTAFYLCASSIDGRGVWEYEQYFGPGTRLTVT.

The table lists this clonotype with many counts. The chain is built from TRBV7-9 and TRBJ2-1; D gene unclear. V was clipped by 3 bases and J by 0 bases, with 6 bases between them. CDR1 and CDR2 from the germline V gene are SEHNR and FQNEAQ (reference sequence). The CDR3 extends over 14 amino acids. CDR3 DNA: TGTGCCAGCAGCTTGTTTAGCTCCTACAATGAGCAGTTCTTC. Protein product: CASSLFSSYNEQFF. Full variable domain (missing parts from reference TRBV7-9 and TRBJ2-1): DTGVSQNPRHKITKRGQNVTFRCDPISEHNRLYWYRQTLGQGPEFLTYFQNEAQLEKSRLLSDRFSAERPKGSFSTLEIQRTEQGDSAMYLCASSLFSSYNEQFFGPGTRLTVL.

This clonotype was recorded many times. The DNA of the CDR3 is TGTGCCAGCAGTTATGGGGGATTCTTTGGACCTGTCAATAACACTGAAGCTTTCTTT. As protein: CASSYGGFFGPVNNTEAFF. The gene calls are TRBV6-2 or TRBV6-3 and TRBJ1-1; tentatively, D is TRBD1 (5 bases). Germline CDR1 is MNHEY and CDR2 is SVGEGT. The CDR3 is 19 residues long. V lost 3 bases and J 2 bases, leaving 25 bases between the germline ends.

This rearrangement joins TRBV11-3 to TRBJ2-1, with 13 nucleotides matching TRBD2. J lost 7 bases, V lost 0 bases, and 6 bases had no gene match. The length of the CDR3 is 17 residues. Germline V CDR1 and CDR2: SGHNT, YENEEA. DNA of the CDR3: TGTGCCAGCAGCTTAGATCACCCGACTAGCGGGAGGAATGAGCAGTTCTTC. It codes for CASSLDHPTSGRNEQFF. Drawing the rest from reference TRBV11-3 and TRBJ2-1, the complete variable domain is EAGVVQSPRYKIIEKKQPVAFWCNPISGHNTLYWYLQNLGQGPELLIRYENEEAVDDSQLPKDRFSAERLKGVDSTLKIQPAELGDSAVYLCASSLDHPTSGRNEQFFGPGTRLTVL.

The gene calls are TRBV19 and TRBJ2-4; D may correspond to TRBD1 or TRBD2 (6 bases each). Trimming stripped 3 bases from V and 0 bases from J, with 12 bases between. There are 16 residues in the CDR3. CDR1 LNHDA and CDR2 SQIVND come from the germline V gene (reference sequence). CDR3 nucleotides: TGTGCCAGTAGTATCCTAGGGGGGCTAGCCAAAAACATTCAGTACTTC. It specifies CASSILGGLAKNIQYF. Based on the CDR3 plus reference TRBV19 and TRBJ2-4, the full variable domain is DGGITQSPKYLFRKEGQNVTLSCEQNLNHDAMYWYRQDPGQGLRLIYYSQIVNDFQKGDIAEGYSVSREKKESFPLTVTSAQKNPTAFYLCASSILGGLAKNIQYFGAGTRLSVL.

The table lists this clonotype with a few counts. This rearrangement joins TRBV3-1 to TRBJ2-1; 10 bases map to TRBD2. V shed 0 bases and J 6 bases; nucleotides not matched to a gene: 5. Per germline, CDR1 LGHDT and CDR2 YNNKEL (reference sequence). The CDR3 is made up of 16 amino acids. CDR3 region: CASSQETLAGVNEQFF. The CDR3 DNA sequence: TGTGCCAGCAGCCAAGAAACCCTAGCGGGAGTCAATGAGCAGTTCTTC.